The present entry profiles one T cell receptor beta chain with its context. Trimming removed 3 bases from V and 8 bases from J, with 19 bases in between. The germline CDR1 and CDR2 sequences are LNHDA and SQIVND (reference sequence). The length of the CDR3 is 15 residues. This sample was included in a study of blood T cell repertoires in COVID-19. Study at large: Donors in the United States, Italy and Spain gave samples during acute or convalescent COVID-19. T cells, B-cell-depleted T cells, or PBMCs supplied cDNA or gDNA.

In the study's own analysis: Amplified reference gene primers provided the basis for estimating nucleated cell counts. Profiled with immunoSEQ multiplex PCR; TCRdb holds only in-frame clones, not every one. The DNA was the basis for D and trimming; V, J and clone size are from that table. Of around 160,000 clones listed, roughly 88% were seen once; the top ten hold about 2%. This sequence originates from a man between 18 and 29 years old with acute or convalescent COVID-19. The V and J genes are TRBV19 and TRBJ1-2; the D is unclear. Sequenced: peripheral blood. CDR3 nucleotides: TGTGCCAGTAGTATTCAAGCGGTGACCGGGGAAGGCTACACCTTC. Translation: CASSIQAVTGEGYTF.